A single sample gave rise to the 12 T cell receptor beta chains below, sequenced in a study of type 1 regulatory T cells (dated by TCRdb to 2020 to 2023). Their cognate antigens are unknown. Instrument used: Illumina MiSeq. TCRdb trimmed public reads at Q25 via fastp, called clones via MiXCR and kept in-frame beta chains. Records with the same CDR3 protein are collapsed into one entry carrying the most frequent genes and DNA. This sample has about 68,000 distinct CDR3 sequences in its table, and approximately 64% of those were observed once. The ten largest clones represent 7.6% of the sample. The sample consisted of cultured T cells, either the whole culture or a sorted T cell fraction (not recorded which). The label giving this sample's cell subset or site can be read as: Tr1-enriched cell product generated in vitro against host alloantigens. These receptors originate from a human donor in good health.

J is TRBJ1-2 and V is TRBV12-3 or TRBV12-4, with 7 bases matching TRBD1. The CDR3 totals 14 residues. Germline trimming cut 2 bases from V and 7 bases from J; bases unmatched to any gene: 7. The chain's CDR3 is CASSLLRGQRGYTF. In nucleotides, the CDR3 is TGTGCCAGCAGTTTACTGAGGGGGCAGCGTGGCTACACCTTC.

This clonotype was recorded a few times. The CDR3 DNA reads TGTGCCAGCAGCCAAGATCAGGCCCAGCCTGGGGACACTGAAGCTTTCTTT. It specifies CASSQDQAQPGDTEAFF. This sequence joins TRBV3-1 and TRBJ1-1; D is undetermined. Germline V gives CDR1 LGHDT, CDR2 YNNKEL (reference sequence). Trimming shortened V by 0 bases and J by 3 bases, and 17 bases separated the two germline ends. The CDR3 runs 17 residues.

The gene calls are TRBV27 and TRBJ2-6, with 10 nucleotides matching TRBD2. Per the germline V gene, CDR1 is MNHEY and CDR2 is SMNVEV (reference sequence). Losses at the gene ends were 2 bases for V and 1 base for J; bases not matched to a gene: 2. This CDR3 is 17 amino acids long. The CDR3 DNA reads TGTGCCAGCAGTTTACTAGCGGGAGTATCTGGGGCCAACGTCCTGACTTTC. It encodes CASSLLAGVSGANVLTF.

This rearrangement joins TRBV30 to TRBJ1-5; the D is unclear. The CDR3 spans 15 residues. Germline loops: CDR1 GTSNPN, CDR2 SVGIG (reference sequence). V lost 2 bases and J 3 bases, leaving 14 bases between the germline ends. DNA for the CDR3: TGTGCCTGGAGTACCCTGGGCGGAATCAATCAGCCCCAGCATTTT. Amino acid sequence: CAWSTLGGINQPQHF.

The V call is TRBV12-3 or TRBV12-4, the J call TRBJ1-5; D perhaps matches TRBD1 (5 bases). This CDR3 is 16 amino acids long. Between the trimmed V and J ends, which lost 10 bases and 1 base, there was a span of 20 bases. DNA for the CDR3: TGTGCCAACCTTTTGGGGGGAGGAGGGAGCAATCAGCCCCAGCATTTT. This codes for CANLLGGGGSNQPQHF.

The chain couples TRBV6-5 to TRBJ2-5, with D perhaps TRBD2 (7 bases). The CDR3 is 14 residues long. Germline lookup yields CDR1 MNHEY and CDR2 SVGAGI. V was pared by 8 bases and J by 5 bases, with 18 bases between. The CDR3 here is CASGGGRRGETQYF. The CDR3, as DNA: TGTGCCAGCGGGGGGGGCCGGAGAGGGGAGACCCAGTACTTC.

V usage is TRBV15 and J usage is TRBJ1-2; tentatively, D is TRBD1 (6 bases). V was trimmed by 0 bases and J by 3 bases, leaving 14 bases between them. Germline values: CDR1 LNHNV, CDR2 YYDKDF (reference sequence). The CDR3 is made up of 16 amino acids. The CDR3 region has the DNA TGTGCCACCAGCAGAGATGTTGCGGGGGGCGACTATGGCTACACCTTC. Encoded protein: CATSRDVAGGDYGYTF.

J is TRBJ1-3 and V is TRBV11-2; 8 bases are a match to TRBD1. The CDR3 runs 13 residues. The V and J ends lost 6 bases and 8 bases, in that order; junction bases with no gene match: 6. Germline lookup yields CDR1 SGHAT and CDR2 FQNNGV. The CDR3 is CASRPGGWDTIYF. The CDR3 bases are TGTGCCAGCAGACCAGGGGGCTGGGACACCATATATTTT.

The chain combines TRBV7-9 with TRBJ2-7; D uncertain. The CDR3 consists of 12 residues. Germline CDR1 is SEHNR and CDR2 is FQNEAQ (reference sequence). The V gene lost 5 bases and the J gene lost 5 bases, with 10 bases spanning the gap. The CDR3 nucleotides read TGTGCCAGCAGCCTACAAGGGAACGAGCAGTACTTC. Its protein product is CASSLQGNEQYF.

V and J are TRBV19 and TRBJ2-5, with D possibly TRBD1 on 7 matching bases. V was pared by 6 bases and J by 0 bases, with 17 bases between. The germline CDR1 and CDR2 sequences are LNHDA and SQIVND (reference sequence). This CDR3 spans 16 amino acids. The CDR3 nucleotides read TGTGCCAGTAGGACCCAGGGGGGCGATCACCAAGAGACCCAGTACTTC. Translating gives CASRTQGGDHQETQYF.

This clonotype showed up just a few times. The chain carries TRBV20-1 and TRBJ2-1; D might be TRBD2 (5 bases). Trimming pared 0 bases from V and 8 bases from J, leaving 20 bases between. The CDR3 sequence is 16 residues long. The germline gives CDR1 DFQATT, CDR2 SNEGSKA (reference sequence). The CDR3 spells CSARDGSLGGFYEQFF. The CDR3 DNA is TGCAGTGCTAGAGATGGGAGCCTCGGCGGGTTCTATGAGCAGTTCTTC.

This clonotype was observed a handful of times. In DNA form, the CDR3 reads TGTGCCAGCAGTTTTCGAGGAGGAGAAGTGGAGGAAGAGACCCAGTACTTC. Encoded protein: CASSFRGGEVEEETQYF. The chain recombines TRBV27 with TRBJ2-5; D is possibly TRBD2 (5 bases). Trimming pared 3 bases from V and 3 bases from J, leaving 20 bases between. The length of the CDR3 is 17 residues. CDR1 MNHEY and CDR2 SMNVEV come from the germline V gene (reference sequence).